These 29 T cell receptor beta chains were all obtained from the same sample, sequenced in a study of T-cell memory formation after mild COVID-19. Each CDR3 protein gets one entry after TCRdb re-called the 5' RACE reads with MiXCR. The table lists a few hundred thousand distinct CDR3 sequences, roughly 16% of them singletons. Input material: PBMCs or a T cell subset sorted from them (not recorded which). These receptors were collected from a man in his late teens or twenties who had mild COVID-19 (a few samples of this study predate the infection). Cell type and time point are not known.

V gene TRBV4-3 combines with J gene TRBJ1-5; 8 nucleotides match TRBD1. With 0 bases clipped from V and 7 bases from J, the junction kept 8 bases outside the gene matches. Germline V gene lookup returns CDR1 LGHNA and CDR2 YSLEER. This CDR3 has 16 amino acids. As DNA, the CDR3 is TGCGCCAGCAGCCAAGATAACGGACAGGGTGGCCAGCCCCAGCATTTT. Protein product: CASSQDNGQGGQPQHF.

This clonotype was observed a few times. This rearrangement joins TRBV24-1 to TRBJ2-3; TRBD1 agrees at 9 bases. Germline values: CDR1 KGHDR, CDR2 SFDVKD. Losses at the gene ends were 4 bases for V and 2 bases for J; bases not matched to a gene: 6. The CDR3 has 16 amino acids. CDR3 DNA: TGTGCCACCAGTGACGCCCGGACAGGGGACACAGATACGCAGTATTTT. As protein: CATSDARTGDTDTQYF.

This clonotype was recorded a few times. CDR3 in amino acids: CASSPGQGNRGGNTIYF. Here the CDR3 DNA reads TGTGCCAGCAGCCCTGGACAGGGGAACAGGGGAGGAAACACCATATATTTT. The chain combines TRBV12-3 or TRBV12-4 with TRBJ1-3; TRBD1 aligns across 9 bases. V lost 6 bases, J lost 4 bases, and 13 bases stayed unmatched. The CDR3 totals 17 residues.

This clonotype was seen a handful of times. The gene calls are TRBV9 and TRBJ1-2, with D possibly TRBD1 on 6 matching bases. The CDR3 is 15 residues long. CDR1 is SGDLS, CDR2 YYNGEE, per germline. Trimming took 6 bases from V and 3 from J, leaving 18 bases between them. CDR3: CASTEDGGGDYGYTF. The CDR3 DNA sequence: TGTGCCAGCACTGAAGATGGGGGCGGCGACTATGGCTACACCTTC.

The chain carries TRBV27 and TRBJ2-3, with D unresolved. Germline V gene lookup returns CDR1 MNHEY and CDR2 SMNVEV (reference sequence). The V end was cut by 5 bases, the J end by 0 bases, with 12 bases between. The CDR3 runs 15 residues. This chain's CDR3 is CASSPRPTSTDTQYF. The CDR3 nucleotides read TGTGCCAGCAGTCCTAGACCAACGAGCACAGATACGCAGTATTTT.

There are many counts of this clonotype. The chain carries TRBV7-3 and TRBJ2-1; D is unclear. V lost 5 bases and J 6 bases, leaving 11 bases between the germline ends. Germline CDR1 is SGHTA and CDR2 is FQGTGA. The CDR3 runs to 13 residues. CDR3 amino acids: CASSQVGVNEQFF. CDR3 DNA sequence: TGTGCCAGCAGCCAGGTGGGCGTCAATGAGCAGTTCTTC.

V gene TRBV9 combines with J gene TRBJ2-5; unclear D gene. The germline CDR1 and CDR2 sequences are SGDLS and YYNGEE. The CDR3 is 14 residues long. Trimming cost V 0 bases and J 4 bases, with 10 bases left between them. The CDR3 DNA reads as TGTGCCAGCAGCGTAGGGGTGCCCCCAGAGACCCAGTACTTC. Translating it yields CASSVGVPPETQYF.

This clonotype was seen more than once but under ten times. The rearrangement links TRBV6-5 to TRBJ2-1; D is possibly TRBD1 (6 bases). CDR3 length: 15 residues. The V and J ends lost 2 bases and 8 bases respectively, with 16 bases between them. Germline V gives CDR1 MNHEY, CDR2 SVGAGI. DNA for the CDR3: TGTGCCAGCAGTTACCAAAGTATGGGGGCGTATGAGCAGTTCTTC. Protein sequence: CASSYQSMGAYEQFF.

V and J are TRBV10-1 and TRBJ2-3, with a tentative D call TRBD2 (6 bases). The CDR3 has 16 amino acids. CDR1 and CDR2 (germline): WNHNN, SYGVQD (reference sequence). V was clipped by 0 bases and J by 3 bases, with 13 bases between them. CDR3 residues: CASSESRLVGTDTQYF. CDR3 bases: TGCGCCAGCAGTGAGTCGAGACTAGTGGGGACAGATACGCAGTATTTT.

DNA of the CDR3: TGTGCCAGCTCACCACCGGCTAGTTCCTACGAGCAGTACTTC. It yields the protein CASSPPASSYEQYF. The chain carries TRBV18 and TRBJ2-7; D ambiguous. Trimming pared 0 bases from V and 1 base from J, leaving 7 bases between. The CDR3 extends over 14 amino acids. In germline, CDR1 is KGHSH, CDR2 LQKENI.

The chain is built from TRBV12-3 or TRBV12-4 and TRBJ1-2; D is unresolved. The CDR3 runs to 16 residues. Trimming removed 4 bases from V and 4 bases from J, with 19 bases in between. This chain's CDR3 is CASSSGGLSPLYGYTF. CDR3 DNA: TGTGCCAGCAGTTCGGGCGGGCTAAGTCCCCTCTATGGCTACACCTTC.

The gene calls are TRBV15 and TRBJ2-7; 9 bases agree with TRBD1. Per the germline V gene, CDR1 is LNHNV and CDR2 is YYDKDF (reference sequence). The CDR3 length is 15 residues. V shed 4 bases, J shed 0 bases, and the junction held 4 bases outside the gene matches. The CDR3 sequence is CATSIGQGSSYEQYV. CDR3 sequence (DNA): TGTGCCACCAGCATAGGACAGGGGAGCTCCTACGAGCAGTACGTC.

This clonotype was found a few times. The V call is TRBV28, the J call TRBJ1-1, with TRBD1 matching 8 bases. Germline values: CDR1 MDHEN, CDR2 SYDVKM. This CDR3 has 16 amino acids. Germline trimming cut 1 base from V and 4 bases from J; bases unmatched to any gene: 8. CDR3 residues: CASSLFLTGGGTEAFF. The CDR3 DNA reads as TGTGCCAGCAGTTTATTCCTCACAGGGGGAGGCACTGAAGCTTTCTTT.

The chain is built from TRBV6-6 and TRBJ2-5, with D possibly matching TRBD1 (5 bases). Trimming cost V 5 bases and J 2 bases, with 12 bases left between them. Germline V CDR1 and CDR2: MNHNY, SVGAGI (reference sequence). This CDR3 has 14 residues. As DNA, the CDR3 is TGTGCCAGCAGTCCAGGGTTCGGACAAGAGACCCAGTACTTC. Translating it yields CASSPGFGQETQYF.

There are a few counts of this clonotype. The CDR3 is CASTTGIVGNEQFF. CDR3 bases: TGTGCCAGCACGACAGGGATCGTGGGCAATGAGCAGTTCTTC. The chain couples TRBV9 to TRBJ2-1; 7 nucleotides line up with TRBD1. The length of the CDR3 is 14 residues. V lost 6 bases, J lost 6 bases, and 9 bases stayed unmatched. Germline CDR1 reads SGDLS; CDR2 reads YYNGEE.

The chain has TRBV24-1 and TRBJ1-5; unclear D gene. CDR1 and CDR2 from the germline V gene are KGHDR and SFDVKD. V was trimmed by 0 bases and J by 7 bases, leaving 9 bases between them. The CDR3 has 14 residues. The CDR3 spells CATSDLSAKQPQHF. The CDR3, as DNA: TGTGCCACCAGTGATTTGTCAGCAAAACAGCCCCAGCATTTT.

This chain joins TRBV7-2 and TRBJ2-7, with TRBD2 matching over 7 bases. V dropped 6 bases and J dropped 2; count of bases not matched to a gene: 7. Germline loops: CDR1 SGHTA, CDR2 FQGNSA. The CDR3 sequence is 14 residues long. The CDR3 DNA reads as TGTGCCAGCAGACCCCTAGCGGAGGCCTACGAGCAGTACTTC. Residues: CASRPLAEAYEQYF. Drawing the rest from reference TRBV7-2 and TRBJ2-7, the complete variable domain is GAGVSQSPSNKVTEKGKDVELRCDPISGHTALYWYRQSLGQGLEFLIYFQGNSAPDKSGLPSDRFSAERTGGSVSTLTIQRTQQEDSAVYLCASRPLAEAYEQYFGPGTRLTVT.

This chain joins TRBV7-9 and TRBJ2-5; a weak D match, TRBD2 (5 bases). CDR1 and CDR2 (germline): SEHNR, FQNEAQ (reference sequence). The CDR3 covers 16 residues. V lost 5 bases and J lost 5, with 21 bases in between. The DNA of the CDR3 is TGTGCCAGCAGCGCCCCTGGGTACGGGGTGGGGGAGACCCAGTACTTC. Encoded protein: CASSAPGYGVGETQYF.

V and J are TRBV6-5 and TRBJ1-3; D not resolved. Germline-derived CDR1 and CDR2 are MNHEY and SVGAGI. Trimming stripped 5 bases from V and 0 bases from J, with 11 bases between. CDR3 length: 15 amino acids. The CDR3 bases are TGTGCCAGCAGTGCGACCGGTAGCTCTGGAAACACCATATATTTT. Protein sequence: CASSATGSSGNTIYF.

This clonotype appeared a few times. V is TRBV9 and J is TRBJ2-5; D might be TRBD1 or TRBD2, each matching 5 bases. This CDR3 spans 14 amino acids. V lost 0 bases and J 5 bases, leaving 11 bases between the germline ends. Germline CDR1 reads SGDLS; CDR2 reads YYNGEE. CDR3: CASSVAPREETQYF. The CDR3 nucleotides read TGTGCCAGCAGCGTAGCGCCCAGGGAGGAGACCCAGTACTTC.

This rearrangement joins TRBV4-1 to TRBJ1-3, with 8 nucleotides matching TRBD1. The trim removed 0 bases at V and 0 bases at J, leaving 4 bases unmatched. The germline V gene has CDR1 MGHRA and CDR2 YSYEKL. The CDR3 is 17 amino acids. Here the CDR3 DNA reads TGCGCCAGCAGCCAAGAAAGACAGGGGAGCTCTGGAAACACCATATATTTT. This gives the protein CASSQERQGSSGNTIYF.

This clonotype was observed a few times. The chain is built from TRBV2 and TRBJ1-5; 8 positions agree with TRBD1. With 4 bases clipped from V and 7 bases from J, the junction kept 6 bases outside the gene matches. Germline V lookup: CDR1 SNHLY, CDR2 FYNNEI. The CDR3 is 14 amino acids. This CDR3 is CASSGGQAVQPQHF. CDR3 nucleotides: TGTGCCAGCAGTGGGGGACAGGCCGTACAGCCCCAGCATTTT.

This clonotype has more than one count but fewer than ten. The chain has TRBV4-1 and TRBJ1-6; D is uncertain. From germline, CDR1 is MGHRA and CDR2 YSYEKL. Trimming shortened V by 2 bases and J by 12 bases, and 8 bases separated the two germline ends. This CDR3 has 12 amino acids. The CDR3 sequence: CASSQIRKPLHF. The CDR3 bases are TGCGCCAGCAGCCAAATTAGGAAACCCCTCCACTTT.

This clonotype has only a few counts. This chain connects TRBV29-1 to TRBJ2-7; 7 bases align to TRBD1. CDR3 length: 13 amino acids. Per the germline V gene, CDR1 is SQVTM and CDR2 is ANQGSEA. J gave up 2 bases and V 6 bases, and 7 bases lay outside the gene matches. The CDR3 loop reads CSVRGTETYEQYF. Written as DNA, the CDR3 is TGCAGCGTGAGGGGGACAGAGACCTACGAGCAGTACTTC.

A few counts support this clonotype. V is TRBV28 and J is TRBJ2-1; TRBD2 matches 9 bases. The CDR3 totals 15 residues. Trimming at V came to 3 bases and at J to 8 bases, leaving 8 bases not matched to a gene. The germline CDR1 and CDR2 sequences are MDHEN and SYDVKM. The CDR3 here is CASSFLGGGEDEQFF. CDR3 nucleotide sequence: TGTGCCAGCAGTTTCCTGGGCGGGGGGGAGGATGAGCAGTTCTTC.

The chain combines TRBV7-2 with TRBJ2-3; the D gene is possibly TRBD2 (6 bases). The V gene's germline CDR1 is SGHTA and CDR2 FQGNSA. V lost 6 bases and J lost 2, with 18 bases in between. The CDR3 consists of 16 residues. CDR3 sequence (DNA): TGTGCCAGCAGACTTGAACGGGGGAAACACACAGATACGCAGTATTTT. Translation: CASRLERGKHTDTQYF. The full variable domain, with the rest looked up from reference TRBV7-2 and TRBJ2-3, is GAGVSQSPSNKVTEKGKDVELRCDPISGHTALYWYRQSLGQGLEFLIYFQGNSAPDKSGLPSDRFSAERTGGSVSTLTIQRTQQEDSAVYLCASRLERGKHTDTQYFGPGTRLTVL.

This chain connects TRBV20-1 to TRBJ2-5; tentative D call: TRBD2 (6 bases). V gave up 5 bases and J gave up 4 bases, with 20 bases separating them. Per germline, CDR1 DFQATT and CDR2 SNEGSKA (reference sequence). The CDR3 covers 15 residues. The CDR3 bases are TGCAGTGCTGGGGGGTTATGGGGCTCTGGAGAGACCCAGTACTTC. This sequence encodes CSAGGLWGSGETQYF.

This clonotype was seen a handful of times. V is TRBV6-5 and J is TRBJ2-7; D perhaps matches TRBD1 (6 bases). The germline CDR1 and CDR2 sequences are MNHEY and SVGAGI. The CDR3 has 13 residues. Trimming stripped 6 bases from V and 3 bases from J, with 12 bases between. CDR3 nucleotide sequence: TGTGCCAGCAGACAAGGACAGAGCTACGAGCAGTACGTC. It encodes CASRQGQSYEQYV.

This sequence joins TRBV7-9 and TRBJ2-1; 8 nucleotides match TRBD1. The V and J ends lost 6 bases and 10 bases, in that order; junction bases with no gene match: 8. The CDR3 runs 13 residues. Germline V gene data show CDR1 as SEHNR and CDR2 as FQNEAQ (reference sequence). Here the CDR3 DNA reads TGTGCCAGCAGGGCAGGGGGCCTAGGGGAGCAGTTCTTC. Its protein is CASRAGGLGEQFF.